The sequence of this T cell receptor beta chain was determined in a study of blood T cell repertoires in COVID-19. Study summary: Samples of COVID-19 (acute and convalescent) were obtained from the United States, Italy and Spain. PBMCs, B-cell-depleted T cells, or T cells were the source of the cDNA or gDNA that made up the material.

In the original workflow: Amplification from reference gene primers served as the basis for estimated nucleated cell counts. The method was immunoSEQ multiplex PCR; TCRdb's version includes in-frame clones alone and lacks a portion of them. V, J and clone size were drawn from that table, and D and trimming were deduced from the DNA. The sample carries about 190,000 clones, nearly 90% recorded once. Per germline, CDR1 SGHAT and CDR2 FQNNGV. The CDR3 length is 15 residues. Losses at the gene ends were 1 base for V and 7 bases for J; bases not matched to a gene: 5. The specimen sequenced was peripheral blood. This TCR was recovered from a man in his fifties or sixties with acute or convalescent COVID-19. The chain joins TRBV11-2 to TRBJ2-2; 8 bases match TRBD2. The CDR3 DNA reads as TGTGCCAGCAGCTTAGTAGCGGGGAGTGGCGGGGAGCTGTTTTTT. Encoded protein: CASSLVAGSGGELFF.